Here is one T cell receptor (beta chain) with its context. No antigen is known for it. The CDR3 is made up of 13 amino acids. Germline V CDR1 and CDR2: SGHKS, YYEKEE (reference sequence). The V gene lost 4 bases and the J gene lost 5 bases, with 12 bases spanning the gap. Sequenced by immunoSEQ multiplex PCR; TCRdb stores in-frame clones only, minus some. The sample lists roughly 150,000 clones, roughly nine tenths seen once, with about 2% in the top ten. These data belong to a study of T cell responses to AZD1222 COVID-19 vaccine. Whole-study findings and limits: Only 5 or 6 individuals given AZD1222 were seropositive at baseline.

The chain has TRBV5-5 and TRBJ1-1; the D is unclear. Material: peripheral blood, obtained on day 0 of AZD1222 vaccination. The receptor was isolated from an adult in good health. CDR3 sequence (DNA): TGTGCCAGCAGCCACTCAACGGGTACTGAAGCTTTCTTT. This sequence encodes CASSHSTGTEAFF.